This record concerns one T cell receptor (beta chain) sequence. The source of the sample is a study of blood T cell repertoires in COVID-19. Study context: Some COVID-19 samples were acute and others convalescent; all came from the United States, Italy and Spain. PBMCs, B-cell-depleted T cells, or T cells provided the cDNA or gDNA that made up the material.

The repertoire was sequenced with immunoSEQ multiplex PCR; TCRdb's copy has only in-frame clones and lacks some. The table has about 270,000 clones, about 90% seen once. CDR3 length: 14 residues. V was shortened by 3 bases and J by 1 base, with 8 bases between the two germline ends. Germline V gene sequence: CDR1 MNHEY, CDR2 SVGEGT. The chain recombines TRBV6-2 or TRBV6-3 with TRBJ2-3, with unresolved D. This clonotype originated in a woman aged 30 to 39 with COVID-19, enrolled during active disease. The source material was peripheral blood. The CDR3 sequence is CASSYNPGTDTQYF. CDR3 coding DNA: TGTGCCAGCAGTTATAACCCAGGCACAGATACGCAGTATTTT.